This TCR beta chain was retrieved from a study of OX40 agonist ivuxolimab in advanced cancers. Study-level background: Every 2 weeks, ivuxolimab was infused into the patients intravenously at between 0.01 and 10 mg/kg. Of the patients, three showed partial responses, one with hepatocellular carcinoma and two with cutaneous melanoma.

Trimming pared 2 bases from V and 3 bases from J, leaving 17 bases between. CDR3 size: 15 residues. The germline gives CDR1 SQVTM, CDR2 ANQGSEA. This clone was counted only a few times. Generated by immunoSEQ multiplex PCR, the TCRdb table keeps only in-frame clones and is missing some. The table lists around 150,000 clones, about 93% of them singletons. The sequencing used CD4+ or CD8+ T cells sorted from blood, collected in a trial of the OX40 agonist ivuxolimab. The TCR sequence derives from an adult with an advanced solid tumor such as melanoma, head and neck, liver or kidney cancer. The chain has TRBV29-1 and TRBJ2-7; tentative D call: TRBD2 (6 bases). For the CDR3, the DNA is TGCAGCGTTGAATATACTAAGCGGGCTGACTACGAGCAGTACTTC. It encodes CSVEYTKRADYEQYF.